This record covers a single T cell receptor beta chain. Its antigen is not identified. V was pared by 1 base and J by 5 bases, with 10 bases of the junction left unmatched. CDR3 size: 15 residues. From germline, CDR1 is GTSNPN and CDR2 SVGIG (reference sequence). The data stem from a study of T cell responses to AZD1222 COVID-19 vaccine. Looking at the study overall: The analysis combined second doses at about 4 or about 12 weeks.

TCRdb keeps only in-frame clones here, not all; method: immunoSEQ multiplex PCR. This table has 100,000 or so clones, 70% to 90% appearing once. Study-level points and caveats: The sample set comprised mostly white British donors with more females, and clonal diversity was possibly underestimated. As reported, nearly half of all spike-specific TCRs target variant regions that are unmutated. Receipt of two AZD1222 doses was followed by a rise in Spike-specific TCR breadth and depth.

The sequencing here drew on peripheral blood, taken on day 0 of AZD1222 vaccination. This clonotype was sampled from an adult in good health. The rearrangement joins TRBV30 to TRBJ2-7, with TRBD1 matching 8 bases. The CDR3 region has the DNA TGTGCCTGGAGTGGGATTGGAGCAGGGGGCAACGAGCAGTACTTC. It translates to CAWSGIGAGGNEQYF.